These 8 T cell receptor beta chains were all obtained from the same sample, sequenced in a study of cytomegalovirus exposure and HLA in healthy donors. With 60 Vbeta and 13 Jbeta primers, the PCR was carried out. Data came from immunoSEQ multiplex PCR; TCRdb stores just in-frame clones and leaves some out. In the table there are about 92,000 clones, approximately 84% of which are singletons. Input material: PBMCs. These receptors originate from a young woman in good health and CMV-seropositive.

The chain carries TRBV7-6 and TRBJ2-1; weak D call: TRBD2 (5 bases). The CDR3 contains 14 residues. Germline loops: CDR1 SGHVS, CDR2 FNYEAQ. V gave up 1 base and J gave up 4 bases, with 8 bases separating them. In nucleotides, the CDR3 is TGTGCCAGCAGCTTAGGGGGAGTTTACAATGAGCAGTTCTTC. Protein: CASSLGGVYNEQFF.

V and J are TRBV5-6 and TRBJ1-5; TRBD1 aligns across 9 bases. The CDR3 consists of 17 residues. CDR1 and CDR2 from the germline V gene are SGHDT and YYEEEE. V dropped 0 bases and J dropped 2; count of bases not matched to a gene: 6. CDR3 sequence: CASSLAGQGIGNQPQHF. CDR3 sequence (DNA): TGTGCCAGCAGCTTGGCCGGACAGGGGATCGGCAATCAGCCCCAGCATTTT.

The genes are TRBV5-8 and TRBJ1-2; a weak D match, TRBD1 (6 bases). Trimming cost V 4 bases and J 8 bases, with 15 bases left between them. This CDR3 spans 13 amino acids. Germline V gene data show CDR1 as SGHTS and CDR2 as YDEGEE. The CDR3 sequence is CASSPDQGLGYTF. As DNA, the CDR3 is TGTGCCAGCAGCCCAGACCAGGGGTTAGGCTACACCTTC.

The gene calls are TRBV30 and TRBJ2-3; 12 bases agree with TRBD2. Trimming took 2 bases from V and 8 from J; bases not matched to a gene: 5. This CDR3 has 14 residues. Per germline, CDR1 GTSNPN and CDR2 SVGIG (reference sequence). CDR3 amino acids: CAWSQLAGGVTQYF. The CDR3 DNA sequence: TGTGCCTGGAGTCAACTAGCGGGAGGAGTTACGCAGTATTTT.

The chain recombines TRBV4-2 with TRBJ2-7, with D possibly TRBD2 on 6 matching bases. Germline assignment: CDR1 LGHNA and CDR2 YNFKEQ. The CDR3 has 16 amino acids. V was shortened by 1 base and J by 4 bases, with 17 bases between the two germline ends. DNA for the CDR3: TGTGCCAGCAGCCAAGGACTAGACTCCCTTAATTACGAGCAGTACTTC. It encodes CASSQGLDSLNYEQYF.

The chain couples TRBV5-6 to TRBJ1-4; D might be TRBD1 (5 bases). CDR1 is SGHDT, CDR2 YYEEEE, per germline. The CDR3 is 15 amino acids. V was cut by 2 bases and J by 13 bases, with 21 bases left in between. CDR3 bases: TGTGCCAGCAGCTTCGGTGGGTCAGGGCGGCTGGGACTGTTTTTT. Translated: CASSFGGSGRLGLFF.

This clone was picked up one time. J is TRBJ2-7 and V is TRBV12-5; no clear D gene. The germline gives CDR1 LGHNT, CDR2 FRNRAP. V was pared by 0 bases and J by 7 bases, with 10 bases between. The CDR3 consists of 13 residues. The CDR3 DNA reads as TGTGCTAGTGGTTTGGTAAACGGTTGGGAGCAGTACTTC. Its protein product is CASGLVNGWEQYF.

This rearrangement joins TRBV7-9 to TRBJ2-1; no firm D call. The CDR3 is 15 residues long. Germline-derived CDR1 and CDR2 are SEHNR and FQNEAQ (reference sequence). Trimming left V 1 base short and J 9 bases short, with 16 bases between. CDR3 nucleotides: TGTGCCAGCAGCTTAGGATGGGCATTTGTTGGTGAGCAGTTCTTC. Translated: CASSLGWAFVGEQFF.